The TCR beta chain described here comes from a study of T cell repertoires in cytomegalovirus infection. TCRdb itself ran the reads through MiXCR, one entry per CDR3 protein. The table shows around 360,000 distinct CDR3 sequences, with approximately 35% occurring only once. V lost 5 bases and J lost 7, with 17 bases in between. The CDR3 covers 15 residues. From germline, CDR1 is SGHTA and CDR2 FQGNSA. As to this clonotype: Its antigen is undetermined. This sequence may be a read error, since a much larger clone differs from it by one base. Since the CDR3 does not end with the conserved phenylalanine or tryptophan, this likely comes from a read error.

The origin of this receptor is a human donor in good health (CMV status not recorded). Some clones in this sample may be carry-over from other donors' samples. The source was cultured PBMCs, collected from culture after CMV antigen stimulation. The chain combines TRBV7-2 with TRBJ1-4; D is possibly TRBD1 (5 bases). This CDR3 is CASSPSVSGGEKLFC. Here the CDR3 DNA reads TGTGCCAGCAGCCCTAGCGTCTCGGGGGGTGAAAAACTGTTTTGT.